Listed here is a single T cell receptor (beta chain). Its specificity is unknown. The definition of stable Graves' hyperthyroidism was no ophthalmopathy progression within 18 months. This specimen belongs to a study of T cells in Graves' hyperthyroidism and ophthalmopathy. Study findings and constraints: Blood samples included most of the expanded thyroid clonotypes exceeding 0.001. Ophthalmopathy and stable hyperthyroidism were told apart by a 13 V-J model.

TCR beta CDR3 regions were amplified from RNA transcripts. When the TCR CDR3 underwent first-round RT-PCR, the HTBI primer set was used. TCRdb reprocessed the multiplex PCR reads via MiXCR and lists one record per CDR3 protein. The sample has tens of thousands of distinct CDR3 sequences, roughly 50% seen once; the top ten hold around a third. Germline V gene lookup returns CDR1 SNHLY and CDR2 FYNNEI. V shed 2 bases and J shed 2 bases, with 15 bases lying between them. This CDR3 has 16 amino acids. The TCR sequence derives from a young man with Graves' hyperthyroidism. Sequenced material: peripheral blood or thyroid tissue (not recorded which). The rearrangement links TRBV2 to TRBJ1-1, with unresolved D. CDR3 sequence: CASSENSPSLNTEAFF. In nucleotides, the CDR3 is TGTGCCAGCAGTGAAAATTCCCCCAGCCTAAACACTGAAGCTTTCTTT.